This TCR beta chain was sequenced in a study of blood T cell repertoires in COVID-19. Overall study context: Nucleic acid was either cDNA or gDNA, and it came from T cells, B-cell-depleted T cells, or PBMCs.

This CDR3 contains 19 residues. J gave up 0 bases and V 3 bases, and 15 bases lay outside the gene matches. Germline CDR1 and CDR2: SGDLS and YYNGEE. Repertoires were generated with immunoSEQ multiplex PCR, while TCRdb's copy carries only in-frame clones and drops some. The table lists some 150,000 clones, about 91% of them singletons. The source is a woman aged 55-75 years with acute or convalescent COVID-19. Sequenced: peripheral blood. This chain uses TRBV9 with TRBJ2-1; 7 bases line up with TRBD1. For the CDR3, the DNA is TGTGCCAGCAGCGGAAGAGGACAGGTACACCGTAGCTCCTACAATGAGCAGTTCTTC. Its protein product is CASSGRGQVHRSSYNEQFF. Drawing the rest from reference TRBV9 and TRBJ2-1, the complete variable domain is DSGVTQTPKHLITATGQRVTLRCSPRSGDLSVYWYQQSLDQGLQFLIQYYNGEERAKGNILERFSAQQFPDLHSELNLSSLELGDSALYFCASSGRGQVHRSSYNEQFFGPGTRLTVL.